These 10 T cell receptor beta chains originate from one sample sequenced in a study of cytomegalovirus exposure and HLA in healthy donors. The PCR used 60 Vbeta and 13 Jbeta primers. Libraries were prepared by immunoSEQ multiplex PCR; TCRdb keeps only in-frame clonotypes and omits some of them. Among about 86,000 clones listed, approximately 70% were seen once. Sequences were obtained from PBMCs. The receptor set was obtained from a man between 60 and 75 years old in good health and CMV-seronegative.

This sequence joins TRBV7-2 and TRBJ2-7; 8 nucleotides align to TRBD2. With V trimmed by 0 bases and J by 6 bases, 4 bases remained unmatched. Germline V lookup: CDR1 SGHTA, CDR2 FQGNSA. The CDR3 loop spans 14 amino acids. The CDR3 DNA reads as TGTGCCAGCAGCTTAGCCACGGGGGGGAGCGAGCAGTACTTC. It encodes CASSLATGGSEQYF.

This chain links TRBV5-4 with TRBJ2-7; D is possibly TRBD1 (6 bases). Germline V gene lookup returns CDR1 SGHNT and CDR2 YYREEE (reference sequence). V lost 3 bases to trimming and J lost 4 bases, with 14 bases between them. The CDR3 length is 14 residues. The CDR3 DNA is TGTGCCAGCAGCTCACAGGGATCCGGTTACGAGCAGTACTTC. Translating it yields CASSSQGSGYEQYF.

V and J are TRBV19 and TRBJ1-4; D unclear. The CDR3 consists of 15 residues. V lost 3 bases and J 0 bases, leaving 8 bases between the germline ends. CDR1 LNHDA and CDR2 SQIVND come from the germline V gene (reference sequence). The chain's CDR3 is CASSIHQATNEKLFF. The CDR3 DNA sequence: TGTGCCAGTAGTATTCATCAGGCAACTAATGAAAAACTGTTTTTT.

The V and J genes are TRBV5-4 and TRBJ2-3; 7 bases are a match to TRBD2. CDR3 size: 14 residues. Looked up from germline, CDR1 is SGHNT and CDR2 is YYREEE (reference sequence). J was trimmed by 7 bases and V by 4 bases; bases with no gene match: 9. The CDR3 spells CASSPFRGDHTQYF. In nucleotides, the CDR3 is TGTGCCAGCAGCCCGTTCCGGGGGGATCATACGCAGTATTTT.

The chain has TRBV28 and TRBJ1-2; possibly TRBD1 for D (5 bases). Germline V CDR1 and CDR2: MDHEN, SYDVKM. The CDR3 consists of 14 residues. Trimming removed 6 bases from V and 3 bases from J, with 14 bases in between. CDR3 DNA sequence: TGTGCCAGCAGGCCCCAACAGGATTACTATGGCTACACCTTC. The encoded protein is CASRPQQDYYGYTF.

There are a few counts of this clone. This chain connects TRBV19 to TRBJ2-1; TRBD2 agrees at 9 bases. The CDR3 totals 16 residues. The V segment lost 0 bases and the J segment 4 bases; nucleotides outside the gene matches: 4. The germline gives CDR1 LNHDA, CDR2 SQIVND (reference sequence). CDR3 in DNA: TGTGCCAGTAGTATAGATCTGCTAGCGGGGTACAATGAGCAGTTCTTC. Its protein product is CASSIDLLAGYNEQFF.

This clone is a singleton in its sample. The chain has TRBV5-8 and TRBJ2-2; D not certain. Looked up from germline, CDR1 is SGHTS and CDR2 is YDEGEE. There are 16 residues in the CDR3. V lost 5 bases to trimming and J lost 0 bases, with 14 bases between them. The CDR3 region has the DNA TGTGCCAGCAGGTTTACAGCTACTCCGAACACCGGGGAGCTGTTTTTT. Its protein product is CASRFTATPNTGELFF.

Only one count was recorded for this clone. V and J are TRBV6-5 and TRBJ1-1, with a weak D call TRBD1 (5 bases). Germline V gives CDR1 MNHEY, CDR2 SVGAGI. The CDR3 has 15 residues. With 4 bases removed from V and 5 bases from J, the gap between germline ends came to 17 bases. Here the CDR3 reads CASSLLSGLQTEAFF. As DNA, the CDR3 is TGTGCCAGCAGTTTGCTCTCGGGACTCCAAACTGAAGCTTTCTTT.

This chain uses TRBV28 with TRBJ1-5; no firm D call. With 5 bases removed from V and 0 bases from J, the gap between germline ends came to 14 bases. Germline assignment: CDR1 MDHEN and CDR2 SYDVKM. This CDR3 has 16 amino acids. The CDR3 DNA reads TGTGCCAGCAGTCTCTTCGCATCCGGTAGCAATCAGCCCCAGCATTTT. The encoded protein is CASSLFASGSNQPQHF.

V gene TRBV5-5 combines with J gene TRBJ2-3; 7 positions match TRBD1. CDR1 SGHKS and CDR2 YYEKEE come from the germline V gene (reference sequence). This CDR3 spans 15 amino acids. The V and J ends lost 1 base and 1 base, in that order; junction bases with no gene match: 3. CDR3 nucleotide sequence: TGTGCCAGCAGCTTGATAGGACAGGGCACAGATACGCAGTATTTT. Its translation: CASSLIGQGTDTQYF.